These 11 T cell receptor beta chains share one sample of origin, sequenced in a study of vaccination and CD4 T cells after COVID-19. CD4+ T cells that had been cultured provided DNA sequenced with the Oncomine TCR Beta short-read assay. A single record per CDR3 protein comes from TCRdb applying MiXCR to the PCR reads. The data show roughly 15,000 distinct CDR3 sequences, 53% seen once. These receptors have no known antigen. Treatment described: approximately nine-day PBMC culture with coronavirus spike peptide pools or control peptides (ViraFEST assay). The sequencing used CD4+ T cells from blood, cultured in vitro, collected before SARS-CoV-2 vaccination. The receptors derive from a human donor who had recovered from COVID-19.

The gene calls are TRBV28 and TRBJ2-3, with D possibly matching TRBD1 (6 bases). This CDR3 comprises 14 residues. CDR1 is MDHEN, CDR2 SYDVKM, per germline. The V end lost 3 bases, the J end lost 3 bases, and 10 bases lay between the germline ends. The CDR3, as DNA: TGTGCCAGCAGTTTCAACAGGGAGACAGATACGCAGTATTTT. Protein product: CASSFNRETDTQYF.

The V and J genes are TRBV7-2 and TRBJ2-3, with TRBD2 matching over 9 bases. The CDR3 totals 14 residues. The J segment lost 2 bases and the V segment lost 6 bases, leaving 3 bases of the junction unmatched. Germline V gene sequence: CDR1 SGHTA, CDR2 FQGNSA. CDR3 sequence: CASSPGLATDTQYF. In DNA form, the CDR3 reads TGTGCCAGCAGTCCGGGACTAGCCACAGATACGCAGTATTTT.

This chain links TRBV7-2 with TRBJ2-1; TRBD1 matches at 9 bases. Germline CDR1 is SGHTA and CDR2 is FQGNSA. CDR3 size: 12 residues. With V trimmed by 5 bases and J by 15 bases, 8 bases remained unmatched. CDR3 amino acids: CASSTTQGATFF. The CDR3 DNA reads TGTGCCAGCAGCACTACACAGGGGGCTACGTTCTTC.

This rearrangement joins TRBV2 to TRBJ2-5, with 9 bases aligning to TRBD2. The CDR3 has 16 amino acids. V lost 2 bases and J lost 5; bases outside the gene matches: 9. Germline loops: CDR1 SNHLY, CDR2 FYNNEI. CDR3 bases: TGTGCCAGCAGTGAAACGGTAGCGGGAGCTCGGGAGACCCAGTACTTC. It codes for CASSETVAGARETQYF.

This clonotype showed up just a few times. CDR3 bases: TGTGCCACCCGGGACGGAGTGAACACTGAAGCTTTCTTT. Encoded protein: CATRDGVNTEAFF. The J gene is TRBJ1-1, the V gene TRBV19, with D tentatively TRBD1 (5 bases). V shed 10 bases and J shed 0 bases, with 12 bases lying between them. The CDR3 is 13 residues long. Per germline, CDR1 LNHDA and CDR2 SQIVND (reference sequence).

The CDR3 region is CASSYSTQGVRTSYNEQFF. CDR3 bases: TGTGCCAGCAGTTACTCGACCCAGGGAGTCAGGACCTCCTACAATGAGCAGTTCTTC. V gene TRBV6-5 combines with J gene TRBJ2-1; the D gene could be TRBD1 or TRBD2 (5 bases each). The length of the CDR3 is 19 residues. V shed 0 bases and J shed 0 bases, with 18 bases lying between them. CDR1 is MNHEY, CDR2 SVGAGI, per germline.

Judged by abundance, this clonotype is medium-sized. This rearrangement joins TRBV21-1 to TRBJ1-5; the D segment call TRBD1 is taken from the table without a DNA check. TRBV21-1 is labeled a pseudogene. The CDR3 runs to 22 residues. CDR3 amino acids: CASSKGEDQGRCIPIPYQPQHF. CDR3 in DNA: TGTGCCAGCAGCAAAGGTGAAGATCAGGGGCGATGTATCCCGATCCCATATCAGCCCCAGCATTTT.

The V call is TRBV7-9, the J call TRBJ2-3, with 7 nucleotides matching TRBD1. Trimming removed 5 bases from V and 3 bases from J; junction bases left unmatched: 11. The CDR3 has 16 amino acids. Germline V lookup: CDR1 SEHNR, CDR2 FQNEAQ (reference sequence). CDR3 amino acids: CASSQGQGGKTDTQYF. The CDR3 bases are TGTGCCAGCAGCCAAGGGCAAGGGGGCAAAACAGATACGCAGTATTTT.

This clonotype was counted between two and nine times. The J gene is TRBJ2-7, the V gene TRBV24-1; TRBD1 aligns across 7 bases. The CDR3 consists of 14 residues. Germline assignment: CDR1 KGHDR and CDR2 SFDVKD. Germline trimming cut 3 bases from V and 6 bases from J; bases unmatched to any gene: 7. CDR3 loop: CATSDASTGSEQYF. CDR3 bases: TGTGCCACCAGTGATGCATCGACAGGGTCCGAGCAGTACTTC.

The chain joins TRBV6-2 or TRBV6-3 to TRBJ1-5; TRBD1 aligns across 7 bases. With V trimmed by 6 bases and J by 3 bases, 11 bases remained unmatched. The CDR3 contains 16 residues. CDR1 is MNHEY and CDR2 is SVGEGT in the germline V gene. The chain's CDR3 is CASRLYPGQNNQPQHF. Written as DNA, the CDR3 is TGTGCCAGCAGGCTTTACCCGGGACAGAACAATCAGCCCCAGCATTTT.

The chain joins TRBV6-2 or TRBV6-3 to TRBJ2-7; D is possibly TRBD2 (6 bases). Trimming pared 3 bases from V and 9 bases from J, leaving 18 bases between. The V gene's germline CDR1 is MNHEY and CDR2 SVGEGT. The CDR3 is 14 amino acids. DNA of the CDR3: TGTGCCAGCAGTTATGGTAGGGAGGAATCCGCGCAGTACTTC. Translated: CASSYGREESAQYF.